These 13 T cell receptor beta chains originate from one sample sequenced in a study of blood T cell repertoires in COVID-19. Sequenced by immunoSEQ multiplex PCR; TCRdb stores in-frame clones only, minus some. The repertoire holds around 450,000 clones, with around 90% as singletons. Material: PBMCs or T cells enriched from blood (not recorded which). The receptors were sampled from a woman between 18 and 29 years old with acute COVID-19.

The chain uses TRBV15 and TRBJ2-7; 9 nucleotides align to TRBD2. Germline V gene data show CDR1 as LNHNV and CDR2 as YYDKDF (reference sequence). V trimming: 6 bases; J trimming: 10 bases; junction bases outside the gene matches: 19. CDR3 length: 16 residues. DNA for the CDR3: TGTGCCACCAGTATCGGGACTAGCAGAGAGATTTTAGATCAGTACTTC. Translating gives CATSIGTSREILDQYF.

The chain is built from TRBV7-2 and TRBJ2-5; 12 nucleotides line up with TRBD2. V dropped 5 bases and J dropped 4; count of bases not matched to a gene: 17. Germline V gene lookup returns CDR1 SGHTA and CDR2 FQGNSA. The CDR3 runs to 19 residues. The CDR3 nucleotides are TGTGCCAGCAGCCCTAGAGCCCCCCGGACTAGCGGGGTTGGAGAGACCCAGTACTTC. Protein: CASSPRAPRTSGVGETQYF.

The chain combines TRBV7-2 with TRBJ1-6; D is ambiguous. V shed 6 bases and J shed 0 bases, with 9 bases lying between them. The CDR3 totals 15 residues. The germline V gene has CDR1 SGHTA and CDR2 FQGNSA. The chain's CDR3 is CASRLEVSYNSPLHF. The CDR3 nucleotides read TGTGCCAGCAGACTAGAGGTCTCCTATAATTCACCCCTCCACTTT.

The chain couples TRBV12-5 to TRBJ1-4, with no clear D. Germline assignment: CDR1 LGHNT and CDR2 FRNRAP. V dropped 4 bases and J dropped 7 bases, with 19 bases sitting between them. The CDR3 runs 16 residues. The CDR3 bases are TGTGCTAGTGGTTCCGGCCAACCCGATCGGGGTGAAAAACTGTTTTTT. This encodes CASGSGQPDRGEKLFF.

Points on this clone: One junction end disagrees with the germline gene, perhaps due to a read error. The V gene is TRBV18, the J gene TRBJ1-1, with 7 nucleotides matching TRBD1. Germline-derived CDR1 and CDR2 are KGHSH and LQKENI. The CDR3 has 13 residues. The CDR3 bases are TGTGCCAGCTCATTTCCGGGACAGCCAAGAAGCTTTTTT. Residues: CASSFPGQPRSFF.

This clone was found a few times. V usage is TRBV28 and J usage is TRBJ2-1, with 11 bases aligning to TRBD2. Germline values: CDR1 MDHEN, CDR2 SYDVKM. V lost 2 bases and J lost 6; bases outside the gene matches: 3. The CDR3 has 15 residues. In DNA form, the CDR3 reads TGTGCCAGCAGTTTAGGTCTAGCGGGAGGCAATGAGCAGTTCTTC. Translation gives CASSLGLAGGNEQFF.

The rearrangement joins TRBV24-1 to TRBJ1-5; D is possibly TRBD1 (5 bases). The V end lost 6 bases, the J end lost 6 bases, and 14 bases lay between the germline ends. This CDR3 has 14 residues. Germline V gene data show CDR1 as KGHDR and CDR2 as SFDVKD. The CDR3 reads CATSSGLGRQPQHF. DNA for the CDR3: TGTGCCACCAGTTCAGGGCTTGGGCGTCAGCCCCAGCATTTT.

This CDR3 reads CASSQSGAALYYEQYF. The CDR3 nucleotides are TGCGCCAGCAGTCAGAGTGGGGCAGCCCTGTACTACGAGCAGTACTTC. V gene TRBV4-1 combines with J gene TRBJ2-7, with a weak D call TRBD1 (5 bases). This CDR3 has 16 residues. CDR1 and CDR2 (germline): MGHRA, YSYEKL. V was trimmed by 6 bases and J by 3 bases, leaving 21 bases between them.

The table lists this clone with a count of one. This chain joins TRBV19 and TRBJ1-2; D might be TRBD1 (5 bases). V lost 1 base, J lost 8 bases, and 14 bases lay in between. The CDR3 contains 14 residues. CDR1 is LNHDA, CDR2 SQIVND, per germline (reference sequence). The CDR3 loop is CASSIAGRERGYTF. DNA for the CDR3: TGTGCCAGTAGTATAGCGGGCAGGGAAAGGGGCTACACCTTC.

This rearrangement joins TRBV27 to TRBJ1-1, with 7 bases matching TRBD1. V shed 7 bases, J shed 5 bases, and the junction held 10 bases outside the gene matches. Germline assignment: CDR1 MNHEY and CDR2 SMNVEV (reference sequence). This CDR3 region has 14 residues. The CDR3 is CASKKGGVGTEAFF. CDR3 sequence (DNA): TGTGCCAGCAAAAAAGGGGGCGTTGGTACTGAAGCTTTCTTT.

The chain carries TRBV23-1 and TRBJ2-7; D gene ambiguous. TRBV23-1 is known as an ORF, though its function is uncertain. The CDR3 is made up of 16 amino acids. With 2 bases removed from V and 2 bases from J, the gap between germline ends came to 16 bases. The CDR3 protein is CASSQNFCLLTYEQYF. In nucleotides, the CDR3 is TGCGCCAGCAGTCAAAATTTTTGTCTACTGACCTACGAGCAGTACTTC.

CDR3 protein: CASSEYNQETQYF. CDR3 sequence (DNA): TGTGCCAGCAGTGAATATAACCAAGAGACCCAGTACTTC. The rearrangement joins TRBV25-1 to TRBJ2-5; D is unresolved. The CDR3 totals 13 residues. Germline V gives CDR1 MGHDK, CDR2 SYGVNS. V gave up 0 bases and J gave up 0 bases, with 2 bases separating them.

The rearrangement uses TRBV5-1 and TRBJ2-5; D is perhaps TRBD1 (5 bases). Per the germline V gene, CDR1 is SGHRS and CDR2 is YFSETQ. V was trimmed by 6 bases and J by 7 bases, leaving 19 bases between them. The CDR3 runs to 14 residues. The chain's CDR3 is CASTLGLFSRTQYF. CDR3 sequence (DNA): TGCGCCAGCACCCTGGGGCTATTTAGTCGGACCCAGTACTTC. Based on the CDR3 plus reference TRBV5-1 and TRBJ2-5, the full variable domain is KAGVTQTPRYLIKTRGQQVTLSCSPISGHRSVSWYQQTPGQGLQFLFEYFSETQRNKGNFPGRFSGRQFSNSRSEMNVSTLELGDSALYLCASTLGLFSRTQYFGPGTRLLVL.